The 23 T cell receptor beta chains given below trace back to one sample, sequenced in a study of shared clonotypes between healthy human individuals. The method was immunoSEQ multiplex PCR; TCRdb's version includes in-frame clones alone and lacks a portion of them. The table has 780,000 or so clones, over 55% seen once. Sequenced material: memory CD4+ T cells sorted from blood. Subset: CD45RA-negative fraction. The receptors were gathered from a woman aged 25-40 years in good health.

The gene calls are TRBV5-1 and TRBJ2-7; 8 positions agree with TRBD1. Trimming removed 0 bases from V and 4 bases from J; junction bases left unmatched: 3. Germline CDR1 and CDR2: SGHRS and YFSETQ. This CDR3 spans 14 amino acids. Written as DNA, the CDR3 is TGCGCCAGCAGCTTGGGACAGGGGATGTACGAGCAGTACTTC. It specifies CASSLGQGMYEQYF.

The chain recombines TRBV10-3 with TRBJ2-5; perhaps TRBD1 as D (5 bases). The J call may be incorrect, as the DNA end agrees better with TRBJ2-7. CDR1 is ENHRY, CDR2 SYGVKD, per germline. The CDR3 is 12 amino acids. The CDR3 sequence is CAISPRQNEQYF. The CDR3 nucleotides read TGTGCCATCAGCCCGAGACAGAACGAGCAGTACTTC.

This chain uses TRBV29-1 with TRBJ2-5; D remains ambiguous. Germline loops: CDR1 SQVTM, CDR2 ANQGSEA. V was shortened by 1 base and J by 4 bases, with 7 bases between the two germline ends. The length of the CDR3 is 12 residues. The DNA of the CDR3 is TGCAGCGTTGAAGGAGGTGGAGAGACCCAGTACTTC. Translating it yields CSVEGGGETQYF.

This sequence joins TRBV28 and TRBJ1-2, with 7 positions matching TRBD1. CDR1 and CDR2 from the germline V gene are MDHEN and SYDVKM. The CDR3 spans 13 residues. Unmatched junction bases numbered 8, after V lost 5 bases and J lost 8 bases. The CDR3 DNA follows: TGTGCCAGCAGTGACAGGGTTTGGGGCGGCTACACCTTC. Encoded protein: CASSDRVWGGYTF.

The gene calls are TRBV7-9 and TRBJ2-7; D perhaps matches TRBD2 (6 bases). The CDR3 has 14 amino acids. V lost 8 bases, J lost 4 bases, and 18 bases lay in between. Germline CDR1 is SEHNR and CDR2 is FQNEAQ (reference sequence). CDR3 in DNA: TGTGCCAGCGGACCTAGCGCCCCACGGTACGAGCAGTACTTC. This gives the protein CASGPSAPRYEQYF.

The V gene is TRBV11-2, the J gene TRBJ2-7; unclear D gene. V was cut by 2 bases and J by 4 bases, with 9 bases left in between. The CDR3 runs 13 residues. Germline lookup yields CDR1 SGHAT and CDR2 FQNNGV. The CDR3 DNA sequence: TGTGCCAGCAGCTTACTTTATTCGTACGAGCAGTACTTC. Its translation is CASSLLYSYEQYF.

This clone was detected only a few times. The chain combines TRBV6-1 with TRBJ2-2, with D possibly called TRBD1 or TRBD2 (5 bases each). Germline CDR1 is MNHNS and CDR2 is SASEGT. The CDR3 is 14 amino acids. Between the trimmed V and J ends, which lost 4 bases and 4 bases, there was a span of 10 bases. Here the CDR3 reads CASSVGGSTGELFF. DNA of the CDR3: TGTGCCAGCAGTGTTGGGGGTAGCACCGGGGAGCTGTTTTTT.

The V gene is TRBV13, the J gene TRBJ2-7; 14 bases line up with TRBD2. Germline V lookup: CDR1 PRHDT, CDR2 FYEKMQ (reference sequence). The CDR3 consists of 18 residues. V lost 5 bases, J lost 3 bases, and 12 bases stayed unmatched. The CDR3 sequence is CASSRSTSGRGFGYEQYF. The CDR3 DNA follows: TGTGCCAGCAGCCGTTCGACTAGCGGGAGGGGATTTGGCTACGAGCAGTACTTC.

J is TRBJ1-4 and V is TRBV6-5, with TRBD1 as a possible D gene (5 bases). Germline V lookup: CDR1 MNHEY, CDR2 SVGAGI. Trimming took off 5 bases at V and 4 bases at J, with 14 bases between the two ends. CDR3 length: 15 amino acids. The CDR3 nucleotides read TGTGCCAGCAGTCCCGGGGACCGTTTTAATGAAAAACTGTTTTTT. This encodes CASSPGDRFNEKLFF.

V is TRBV5-4 and J is TRBJ2-7; possibly TRBD1 or TRBD2 for D (7 bases each). This CDR3 is built from 14 residues. Germline V gene sequence: CDR1 SGHNT, CDR2 YYREEE (reference sequence). V was cut by 6 bases and J by 6 bases, with 19 bases left in between. In DNA form, the CDR3 reads TGTGCCAGCACCTCAGCGGGACAGAACCGCGAGCAGTACTTC. It translates to CASTSAGQNREQYF.

The rearrangement links TRBV29-1 to TRBJ1-2; 7 bases line up with TRBD1. With 4 bases clipped from V and 8 bases from J, the junction kept 13 bases outside the gene matches. The CDR3 sequence is 14 residues long. CDR1 SQVTM and CDR2 ANQGSEA come from the germline V gene. CDR3 loop: CSVVVQGVVEGYTF. The CDR3 region has the DNA TGCAGCGTTGTAGTCCAGGGGGTTGTGGAGGGCTACACCTTC. Full variable domain (missing parts from reference TRBV29-1 and TRBJ1-2): SAVISQKPSRDICQRGTSLTIQCQVDSQVTMMFWYRQQPGQSLTLIATANQGSEATYESGFVIDKFPISRPNLTFSTLTVSNMSPEDSSIYLCSVVVQGVVEGYTFGSGTRLTVV.

Many counts were recorded for this clone. CDR3 in amino acids: CASSRGQGAREQYF. The CDR3 bases are TGTGCCAGCTCCCGCGGACAGGGGGCGCGAGAGCAGTACTTC. The V call is TRBV18, the J call TRBJ2-7; TRBD1 agrees at 11 bases. The germline V gene encodes CDR1 KGHSH and CDR2 LQKENI. The CDR3 has 14 amino acids. V was clipped by 6 bases and J by 7 bases; unmatched bases: 8. The full variable domain, with the rest looked up from reference TRBV18 and TRBJ2-7, is NAGVMQNPRHLVRRRGQEARLRCSPMKGHSHVYWYRQLPEEGLKFMVYLQKENIIDESGMPKERFSAEFPKEGPSILRIQQVVRGDSAAYFCASSRGQGAREQYFGPGTRLTVT.

The chain has TRBV28 and TRBJ1-4; D ambiguous. V was trimmed by 3 bases and J by 4 bases, leaving 9 bases between them. The germline gives CDR1 MDHEN, CDR2 SYDVKM. This CDR3 is built from 14 residues. Written as DNA, the CDR3 is TGTGCCAGCAGTTTCGGGTCTTTTAATGAAAAACTGTTTTTT. It yields the protein CASSFGSFNEKLFF.

The chain couples TRBV4-1 to TRBJ2-5, with 9 bases lining up with TRBD2. CDR1 and CDR2 (germline): MGHRA, YSYEKL. The CDR3 is 17 residues long. V gave up 4 bases and J gave up 2 bases; unmatched junction bases: 11. CDR3 DNA: TGCGCCAGCAGCCCCAGGATAGCGGGAGAGGGGCAAGAGACCCAGTACTTC. It encodes CASSPRIAGEGQETQYF.

This clone was recorded a few times. The rearrangement uses TRBV6-6 and TRBJ1-5; 7 bases match TRBD1. After removal of 6 bases from V and 6 bases from J, the junction contained 8 bases not matched to a gene. Germline V lookup: CDR1 MNHNY, CDR2 SVGAGI (reference sequence). The CDR3 has 14 residues. CDR3 in DNA: TGTGCCAGCAGCGACAGGGACTTGGGTCAGCCCCAGCATTTT. Translating it yields CASSDRDLGQPQHF.

The chain employs TRBV7-7 and TRBJ2-3; 7 nucleotides line up with TRBD2. This CDR3 contains 13 residues. CDR1 and CDR2 from the germline V gene are SSHAT and FNYEAQ (reference sequence). With V trimmed by 5 bases and J by 6 bases, 5 bases remained unmatched. This chain's CDR3 is CASSTTSLDTQYF. The CDR3 DNA is TGTGCCAGCAGCACGACTAGCTTGGATACGCAGTATTTT.

Of note for this clone: The same CDR3 also results from other DNA sequences found in this sample. V usage is TRBV28 and J usage is TRBJ1-2, with D uncertain. CDR1 MDHEN and CDR2 SYDVKM come from the germline V gene. The CDR3 has 14 amino acids. V gave up 5 bases and J gave up 0 bases, with 10 bases separating them. CDR3 sequence: CASSPPTANYGYTF. The CDR3 nucleotides read TGTGCCAGCAGTCCTCCAACGGCTAACTATGGCTACACCTTC.

This clone was observed a few times. The J gene is TRBJ2-1, the V gene TRBV28, with D unresolved. Trimming took 5 bases from V and 5 from J, leaving 16 bases between them. Per germline, CDR1 MDHEN and CDR2 SYDVKM. CDR3 length: 15 amino acids. The CDR3 coding sequence is TGTGCCAGCAGTGGCCCTAGACGGACGAACAATGAGCAGTTCTTC. Translating it yields CASSGPRRTNNEQFF.

This clone was picked up one time. The V and J genes are TRBV7-2 and TRBJ2-3; 8 nucleotides match TRBD2. Germline values: CDR1 SGHTA, CDR2 FQGNSA. The CDR3 loop spans 16 amino acids. V lost 7 bases, J lost 3 bases, and 12 bases stayed unmatched. CDR3 region: CASNFQGSGSTDTQYF. CDR3 nucleotide sequence: TGTGCCAGCAACTTCCAAGGGAGCGGGAGTACAGATACGCAGTATTTT.

This clone has at least ten counts. This chain joins TRBV7-9 and TRBJ2-1; 7 bases map to TRBD2. Trimming at V came to 2 bases and at J to 7 bases, leaving 5 bases not matched to a gene. This CDR3 has 14 amino acids. The germline V gene has CDR1 SEHNR and CDR2 FQNEAQ (reference sequence). In DNA form, the CDR3 reads TGTGCCAGCAGCTTAAGCGGGATGGGTAATGAGCAGTTCTTC. Amino acids: CASSLSGMGNEQFF.

The table lists this clone with a few counts. The chain has TRBV11-2 and TRBJ2-6; D gene ambiguous. Germline-derived CDR1 and CDR2 are SGHAT and FQNNGV. There are 16 residues in the CDR3. Trimming shortened V by 1 base and J by 1 base, and 8 bases separated the two germline ends. CDR3 loop: CASSLVEVSGANVLTF. CDR3 sequence (DNA): TGTGCCAGCAGCTTAGTTGAAGTGTCTGGGGCCAACGTCCTGACTTTC.

V gene TRBV2 combines with J gene TRBJ2-5; the D gene is possibly TRBD2 (5 bases). This CDR3 has 15 residues. Germline values: CDR1 SNHLY, CDR2 FYNNEI. V was pared by 7 bases and J by 4 bases, with 19 bases between. CDR3: CASIHEGDPLETQYF. Written as DNA, the CDR3 is TGTGCCAGCATACACGAGGGCGATCCTTTAGAGACCCAGTACTTC.

The chain recombines TRBV19 with TRBJ2-3; D is possibly TRBD1 or TRBD2 (6 bases each). CDR1 is LNHDA and CDR2 is SQIVND in the germline V gene (reference sequence). The germline V and J ends were trimmed by 8 bases and 2 bases, with 14 bases remaining between them. CDR3 length equals 14 residues. The CDR3 region has the DNA TGTGCCAGTCGGGGGCTACTAATCACAGATACGCAGTATTTT. Amino acids: CASRGLLITDTQYF. The entire variable domain, with the rest obtained from reference TRBV19 and TRBJ2-3, is as follows: DGGITQSPKYLFRKEGQNVTLSCEQNLNHDAMYWYRQDPGQGLRLIYYSQIVNDFQKGDIAEGYSVSREKKESFPLTVTSAQKNPTAFYLCASRGLLITDTQYFGPGTRLTVL.